This T cell receptor beta chain was identified during a study of cytomegalovirus exposure and HLA in healthy donors (dated by TCRdb to 2015 to 2018). Regarding the study in general: In an earlier analysis of some 550 of the donors, roughly 300 Gb of sequence data and 100 million or so unique TCR beta sequences from about 179 million T cells were reported. The study aimed to test whether cataloging public T cell receptors could reveal signatures of past pathogen exposure. Four or five DR-DQ haplotypes were handled as single units for association and clustering, since linkage in the cohort was strong. Class I and class II HLA loci were covered by the typing at four-digit resolution. A later analysis re-examined previously published TCR beta repertoires from more than 600 donors and added high-resolution HLA genotyping to investigate patterns of TCR occurrence. The study used immunosequencing to profile the T cell repertoires of 600 to 850 subjects and linked those repertoires to cytomegalovirus serostatus. An earlier analysis of approximately 580 of the donors used high-throughput TCR beta sequencing to judge whether each TCR beta V gene segment behaved as functional or pseudogenic. Among the approximately 420 genotyped donors, approximately 76% belonged to the genetic ancestry cluster associated with self-reported Caucasian donors. The number of typed donors differed by locus: about 620-640 for A, B, C, DRB1 and DQB1; some 540 for DQA1; some 610 for DPA1; and 450 to 480 for DPB1. A later genetic analysis took genome-wide SNP genotypes for about three fifths of the roughly 670 donors and used that subset as a discovery cohort. Donor age, sex, ethnicity and CMV serostatus were compiled alongside the repertoire data. Among 300 to 500 genotyped donors of the cohort, an average of about 240,000 unique TCR beta nucleotide sequences was sequenced per donor, of which about 19% were non-productive. Rather than using new phenotypic data, the later analysis identified candidate immune exposures from TCR beta sequences and from how often those sequences occurred across donors. All discovery cohort repertoires had been generated on a single sequencing platform. To predict cytomegalovirus infection status, the study combined high-throughput TCR immunosequencing, statistical association of individual TCRs with disease status, and machine learning. A separate validation cohort of approximately 130 different subjects was used in addition to the roughly 720-subject first cohort. Roughly 300 gigabases of sequencing data and 70 million to 85 million unique TCR sequences were included in an early release covering roughly 600 HLA-typed donors. Overall results and qualifications from the work: In vitro tests confirmed that a few of the cytomegalovirus-associated TCR beta chains recognize cytomegalovirus antigens. An earlier analysis of approximately 500 of the donors showed that most TCR beta V segments appeared in productive rearrangements either about 90% or about 30% of the time, which broadly matched IMGT annotations. A further reported finding was that TCR beta sequences accurately predicted the HLA-A and HLA-B alleles for most subjects in the first cohort. Roughly uniform sequencing depth across donors was assumed in presence/absence analyses, although this assumption may not hold. This cohort had only TCR beta chains sequenced, and the lack of alpha or paired-chain data limited which features could be detected. Because HLA typing was unavailable for some donors at each locus, only the typed subset was used in association tests. The sequencing pipeline was judged likely to have produced a cluster of highly shared sequence variants as a technical artifact. It was suggested by the authors that the approach could potentially be generalized to other disease states and immunological phenotypes. In a later analysis, several top co-occurrence clusters were reported to appear linked to parvovirus B19, influenza, CMV and Epstein-Barr virus. While some public TCRs were present in many individuals, most TCR sequences turned up only very rarely across donors. In a later genetic analysis, a missense DCLRE1C variant was associated with V-gene and J-gene trimming of TCR beta chains, and the association was replicated in an independent cohort. According to a later genetic analysis, donors in an Asian-associated ancestry cluster had fewer N-insertions in productive TCRs than the approximately 690-donor mean. Specific HLA alleles were associated with about 17,000 TCR beta sequences at a false discovery rate of 0.05 in a later analysis. Because the 87-base-pair reads could not distinguish some IMGT-functional V segments, including TRBV6-2 and TRBV6-3, those segments were excluded. A total of fewer than 200 TCR beta chains were listed by the study as associated with cytomegalovirus. CMV serostatus was the only immune exposure information available for the cohort. Most CMV-associated TCR beta chains appeared to be HLA-restricted in a later analysis, and the HLA associations seemed to be driven largely by CMV exposure. Cytomegalovirus status was reported to be diagnosed by the classifier with high specificity and sensitivity in both the original and validation cohorts. A later analysis found that TCR association rates varied across HLA loci, with DRB1 alleles showing the most associated TCRs and HLA-C alleles the fewest. Linkage disequilibrium might explain the correlated functional status among segregating V segments, but an unknown experimental factor could not be ruled out. In a later analysis, HLA-associated TCR beta chains were found to be more clonally expanded and to have lower generation probabilities than equally common non-associated chains. Because counts were too low, roughly 18 rarely observed V segments, including chromosome 9 orphons, were left out of the earlier analysis of roughly 600 of the donors. Assigning TCR associations to individual alleles was difficult when HLA alleles, especially DR and DQ, strongly co-occurred.

The cohort consisted of 666 healthy bone marrow donors. At the time of sampling, all cohort members were nominally healthy, though unrecorded immune exposures were likely present. The donor tested CMV seropositive and was one of the 289 seropositive cohort members. Each donor provided a peripheral blood sample, and peripheral blood mononuclear cells were used for TCR beta sequencing. The Qiagen DNeasy Blood Extraction Kit was used to extract genomic DNA from the blood cell samples. For this clone: No antigen is known for it. Nothing much larger sits one base from this clone, and base qualities are not available.

To prepare the library, the immunoSEQ multiplex PCR assay was applied. A mixture of 60 forward primers for TCR Vbeta segments and 13 reverse primers for TCR Jbeta segments was used in the multiplex PCR. The CDR3 region of rearranged TCR beta genes was amplified from genomic DNA with a multiplex PCR assay. The amplified TCR beta libraries were sequenced on the Illumina HiSeq System as 87-base-pair reads. Processing in the source paper ran as follows. A later analysis tallied roughly 76 million unique TCR beta chains across the 700 or so repertoires, and around 10 million of those chains were shared by two or more donors. Raw reads were error-corrected and collapsed into unique sequences by a nearest-neighbor algorithm in which closely related sequences were merged to remove PCR and sequencing errors. To assign V, D and J gene segments, CDR3 sequences were aligned to IMGT reference sequences. For a sequence to be retained, a match of at least six nucleotides to both a V gene segment and a J gene segment was required. A rearrangement counted as productive if the CDR3 had no stop codons and remained in frame with V and J, and every other rearrangement counted as non-productive. CDR3 was defined by IMGT convention, running from the second conserved V-encoded cysteine to the conserved J-encoded phenylalanine. Sequences without an unambiguous match to a single V gene segment were excluded from the earlier analysis of several hundred of the donors. An earlier analysis of 587 of the donors classified V segments as functional when productive rearrangements were above 56.7% and as segregating when the standard deviation between donors was above 5%. To diagnose cytomegalovirus status from the catalog of TCR beta chain sequences, a statistical classification framework was built. In a later analysis, V and J genes were assigned by comparing TCR nucleotide sequences against IMGT/GENE-DB human TR gene sequences. The TCRdist pipeline was used in a later analysis to assign CDR3 sequences and most-parsimonious VDJ recombination scenarios. A later analysis defined each TCR beta chain by its CDR3 amino acid sequence plus V-gene family, and excluded reads lacking a unique V-gene family. To address suspected cross-contamination and a sequencing artifact, a later analysis removed around 590 highly shared, low-generation-probability nucleotide sequences. A later analysis calculated a clonal expansion index for each public chain from normalized within-repertoire ranks of inferred template counts. In a later analysis, generation probabilities were computed using a VDJ recombination model fitted to out-of-frame rearrangements, and the results were checked against IGoR. In a later analysis, TCR-TCR, TCR-HLA and TCR-CMV co-occurrence was scored with hypergeometric tests, and a repertoire-size bias correction was applied to TCR pairs. False discovery rates were estimated in a later analysis by permuting HLA or CMV assignments 20 times. In a later analysis, co-occurring TCRs were grouped using DBSCAN, with TCRdist sequence similarity added in when clustering inside HLA-allele-positive subsets. Co-occurrence clustering excluded repertoires with fewer than 30,000 or more than 120,000 public chains, plus five with anomalous nucleotide sharing. TCRdb's version of the immuneACCESS table is confined to in-frame rearrangements and falls short of the full clone set. An unresolved V gene accounts for under half of the shortfall where checked; the remainder is of unknown origin. The D gene and trimming were derived from the DNA, and the V and J assignments and clone size from that table. The sample contains around 150,000 clones, 75% of them found a single time. The top ten clonotypes cover around 11% of the sample.

From cysteine to phenylalanine, the CDR3 is 14 amino acids long. The sequence is cut down to CDR3 DNA, 42 bases in frame from base 1. The germline V gene specifies KGHSH as CDR1 and LQKENI as CDR2. V gives up 0 bases and J gives up 6 bases, and the segment between their germline ends measures 9 bases. The chain uses TRBV18 and TRBJ2-4; no D gene is confidently identified. Sequencing was carried out using PBMCs. The TCR was taken from a man between 18 and 35 years old in good health and CMV-seropositive. The bases are TGTGCCAGCTCACCACCGGCAGCTAGAAACATTCAGTACTTC. This sequence encodes CASSPPAARNIQYF.